The present entry profiles one T cell receptor beta chain with its context. The data are from a study of blood T cell repertoires in COVID-19. The wider study: Italy, Spain and the United States were the sources of the convalescent and acute COVID-19 samples. In each case, the material was cDNA or gDNA derived from T cells, B-cell-depleted T cells, or PBMCs.

Original methodology: Cell counts per sample came from amplifying reference gene primers. Repertoires were generated with immunoSEQ multiplex PCR, while TCRdb's copy carries only in-frame clones and drops some. From that table come the V and J calls and clone size; the DNA was used to work out D and trimming. In the table there are some 200,000 clones, just under 85% of which are singletons. Per the germline V gene, CDR1 is GTSNPN and CDR2 is SVGIG (reference sequence). This CDR3 contains 11 residues. V shed 3 bases and J shed 8 bases, with 10 bases lying between them. The rearrangement links TRBV30 to TRBJ1-2, with D hard to call. The sequence was collected from a woman in her forties or fifties with active or convalescent COVID-19. The sample consisted of peripheral blood. The CDR3 DNA reads TGTGCCTGGAGCTCCCCGGGGGGCTACACCTTC. As protein: CAWSSPGGYTF. The full variable domain, with the rest looked up from reference TRBV30 and TRBJ1-2, is SQTIHQWPATLVQPVGSPLSLECTVEGTSNPNLYWYRQAAGRGLQLLFYSVGIGQISSEVPQNLSASRPQDRQFILSSKKLLLSDSGFYLCAWSSPGGYTFGSGTRLTVV.